The rows below give T cell receptor beta chains drawn from one sample of a study of cytomegalovirus exposure and HLA in healthy donors. Measured with immunoSEQ multiplex PCR; TCRdb has only the in-frame clones, and not every one. The sample totals tens of thousands of clones; its top ten clones hold approximately 1%. The sequenced material came from PBMCs. These receptors all stem from a woman in her 40s in good health and CMV-seronegative. CDR3s include the opening cysteine and the closing phenylalanine or tryptophan. Each record gives: V gene, D gene, J gene, CDR3 DNA, CDR3 protein. A D gene is named only where the DNA matches it firmly.

>TRBV6-6|.|TRBJ1-5
TGTGCCATAGCGACAAGCAATCAGCCCCAGCATTTT
CAIATSNQPQHF
>TRBV18|.|TRBJ1-1
TGTGCCAGCTCAACCACAGGGAACACTGAAGCTTTCTTT
CASSTTGNTEAFF
>TRBV7-8|.|TRBJ1-5
TGTGCCAGCAGCCCCGCGGCGCCCAATCAGCCCCAGCATTTT
CASSPAAPNQPQHF
>TRBV5-1|TRBD1|TRBJ2-5
TGCGCCAGCAGCCCTTACGGACAGGGCTACCAAGAGACCCAGTACTTC
CASSPYGQGYQETQYF
>TRBV28|TRBD1|TRBJ1-1
TGTGCCAGCAGCCACACCGGGACAGGGTGGACTGAAGCTTTCTTT
CASSHTGTGWTEAFF
>TRBV5-6|.|TRBJ2-1
TGTGCCAGCAGCTACGACTGGGACAATGAGCAGTTCTTC
CASSYDWDNEQFF
>TRBV18|TRBD2|TRBJ2-1
TGTGCCAGCTCACCCCCGGGACTAGCGTACAATGAGCAGTTCTTC
CASSPPGLAYNEQFF
>TRBV7-3|.|TRBJ2-3
TGTGCCAGCACCCCGGGCGGGAGCACAGATACGCAGTATTTT
CASTPGGSTDTQYF
>TRBV5-6|TRBD2|TRBJ2-7
TGTGCCAGCAACCGGCGGGGGTTGGGCGAGCAGTACTTC
CASNRRGLGEQYF
>TRBV13|TRBD1|TRBJ1-2
TGTGCCAGCAGGCCCGGACAGGGGAACTATGGCTACACCTTC
CASRPGQGNYGYTF
>TRBV29-1|.|TRBJ1-1
TGCAGCGTGCCCAGGATGAACACTGAAGCTTTCTTT
CSVPRMNTEAFF
>TRBV11-3|.|TRBJ2-2
TGTGCCAGCAGCTTAACCCTCGGAGGCACCGGGGAGCTGTTTTTT
CASSLTLGGTGELFF
>TRBV7-9|TRBD1|TRBJ2-1
TGTGCCAGCAGCTCTTCGGGGGACAGGGGGAATGAGCAGTTCTTC
CASSSSGDRGNEQFF
>TRBV20-1|.|TRBJ2-1
TGCAGTGCTGCTAGGAATGAGCAGTTCTTC
CSAARNEQFF
>TRBV7-3|.|TRBJ1-1
TGTGCCAGCAGCCCAAACACAGGGAGTAGGCGAGCTTTCTTT
CASSPNTGSRRAFF
>TRBV4-3|TRBD1|TRBJ2-7
TGCGCCAGCAGCCAGGCCGGGACAGGGTATACCTACGAGCAGTACTTC
CASSQAGTGYTYEQYF
>TRBV9|.|TRBJ1-2
TGTGCCAGCAGCCCTTGGGAGGGCAGTAACTATGGCTACACCTTC
CASSPWEGSNYGYTF
>TRBV6-6|TRBD2|TRBJ2-7
TGTGCCAGCAGCCCTAGCGGGAGTTCCTACGAGCAGTACTTC
CASSPSGSSYEQYF
>TRBV18|TRBD1|TRBJ1-1
TGTGCCAGCTCACGACAGGGAAGGAAGACTGAAGCTTTCTTT
CASSRQGRKTEAFF
>TRBV7-2|.|TRBJ1-1
TGTGCCAGCAGCTTAGGAGGGGTAGCGGCTGAAGCTTTCTTT
CASSLGGVAAEAFF
>TRBV28|TRBD1|TRBJ1-1
TGTGCCAGCAGCACGACAGGGTTAGTACGGGAAGCTTTCTTT
CASSTTGLVREAFF
>TRBV7-3|.|TRBJ1-1
TGTGCCAGCAGCCCATCCCCAGGGGTAGCTTTCTTT
CASSPSPGVAFF
>TRBV7-2|TRBD2|TRBJ2-1
TGTGCCAGCAGGTCCCTTCCCGGGACTACCTACAATGAGCAGTTCTTC
CASRSLPGTTYNEQFF
>TRBV28|.|TRBJ2-7
TGTGCCAGCGCGCGTACGACAGCCTACGAGCAGTACTTC
CASARTTAYEQYF
>TRBV5-1|.|TRBJ2-1
TGCGCCAGCAGCTTGAACGGGGACAATGAGCAGTTCTTC
CASSLNGDNEQFF
>TRBV7-3|TRBD2|TRBJ2-7
TGTGCCAGCAGCTTAACGGGAGGGGAGGTCGAGCAGTACTTC
CASSLTGGEVEQYF
>TRBV28|TRBD1|TRBJ2-1
TGTGCCAGCAGGCTCCCGGGACAGGGGCTTAATGAGCAGTTCTTC
CASRLPGQGLNEQFF
>TRBV18|.|TRBJ2-3
TGTGCCAGCTCACCGGCACGGAGAAGCACAGATACGCAGTATTTT
CASSPARRSTDTQYF
>TRBV30|.|TRBJ2-7
TGTGCCTGGAAAGCCGTTTCCTACGAGCAGTACTTC
CAWKAVSYEQYF
>TRBV7-3|TRBD1|TRBJ1-1
TGTGCCAGCAGCTCAAACGCGTCGGGGACAGGGACGAAGGCTGAAGCTTTCTTT
CASSSNASGTGTKAEAFF
>TRBV19|TRBD1|TRBJ2-6
TGTGCCAGCGGACAGGGGGCATTGACAGGGGCCAACGTCCTGACTTTC
CASGQGALTGANVLTF
>TRBV9|.|TRBJ2-3
TGTGCCAGCAGCGTAGCATCTAGCGTCGTTCCAGATACGCAGTATTTT
CASSVASSVVPDTQYF
>TRBV5-1|TRBD1|TRBJ2-3
TGCGCCAGCAGCCCAGGACAGGGGGATACGCAGTATTTT
CASSPGQGDTQYF
>TRBV9|.|TRBJ2-7
TGTGCCAGCAGCGTAGGAGGGGACATTAACTACGAGCAGTACTTC
CASSVGGDINYEQYF
>TRBV7-8|.|TRBJ1-5
TGTGCCAGCAGCCTCTCGGACAGAGGCAATCAGCCCCAGCATTTT
CASSLSDRGNQPQHF
>TRBV5-6|.|TRBJ2-1
TGTGCCAGCAGCTTTGATCCTAGCGCGAGAGGTGAGCAGTTCTTC
CASSFDPSARGEQFF
>TRBV6-1|TRBD2|TRBJ2-3
TGTGCCAGCAGTGTCGCGGGCGGGGGATACACAGATACGCAGTATTTT
CASSVAGGGYTDTQYF
>TRBV27|.|TRBJ1-2
TGTGCCAGCAAGGATAGGGGCGGGGCTGGCTACACCTTC
CASKDRGGAGYTF
>TRBV14|TRBD1|TRBJ1-1
TGTGCCAGCAGCCAAGTTAAGGACAGGGGGCAAGACACTGAAGCTTTCTTT
CASSQVKDRGQDTEAFF
>TRBV7-6|TRBD1|TRBJ1-1
TGTGCCAGCAGCCCCGGGACAGTCAACACTGAAGCTTTCTTT
CASSPGTVNTEAFF